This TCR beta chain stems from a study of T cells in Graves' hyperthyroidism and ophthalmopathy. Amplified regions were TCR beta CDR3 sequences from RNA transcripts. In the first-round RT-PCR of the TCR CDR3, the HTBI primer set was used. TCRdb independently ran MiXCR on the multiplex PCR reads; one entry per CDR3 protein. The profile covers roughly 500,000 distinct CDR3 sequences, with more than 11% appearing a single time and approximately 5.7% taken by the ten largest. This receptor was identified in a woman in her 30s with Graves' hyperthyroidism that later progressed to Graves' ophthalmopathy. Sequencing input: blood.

Here the CDR3 DNA reads TGCAGTGCTAGAGCCCCCTCGGGCTTTGGAGCGGGAGTTAGGGATACGCAGTATTTT. This codes for CSARAPSGFGAGVRDTQYF. The chain carries TRBV20-1 and TRBJ2-3, with 8 nucleotides matching TRBD2. CDR1 is DFQATT and CDR2 is SNEGSKA in the germline V gene (reference sequence). CDR3 length: 19 residues. The junction had 21 bases not matched to a gene; V was cut back by 1 base and J by 6 bases.